Presented here are 21 T cell receptor beta chains from one specimen sequenced in a study of blood T cell repertoires in COVID-19. Data came from immunoSEQ multiplex PCR; TCRdb stores just in-frame clones and leaves some out. The data contain 50,000 to 65,000 clones, over 75% of them singletons. The sequenced sample was peripheral blood. These receptor sequences come from a man in his forties or fifties with active COVID-19.

The chain is built from TRBV18 and TRBJ1-1, with D unresolved. CDR1 is KGHSH, CDR2 LQKENI, per germline. There are 12 residues in the CDR3. The ends were cut back, 2 bases at V and 11 bases at J, with 12 bases in the middle. The CDR3 reads CASSPGEGPAFF. The DNA for the CDR3 is TGTGCCAGCTCACCAGGGGAGGGTCCCGCTTTCTTT.

The CDR3 sequence is CASSVASGRSADTQYF. Here the CDR3 DNA reads TGTGCCAGCAGCGTCGCTAGCGGGAGAAGTGCAGATACGCAGTATTTT. The rearrangement links TRBV9 to TRBJ2-3, with TRBD2 identical over 10 bases. The CDR3 sequence is 16 residues long. Germline trimming cut 2 bases from V and 4 bases from J; bases unmatched to any gene: 7. CDR1 is SGDLS and CDR2 is YYNGEE in the germline V gene.

The chain recombines TRBV7-8 with TRBJ1-5; unclear D gene. With 1 base removed from V and 4 bases from J, the gap between germline ends came to 14 bases. The CDR3 is made up of 16 amino acids. The germline V gene encodes CDR1 SGHVS and CDR2 FQNEAQ. As DNA, the CDR3 is TGTGCCAGCAGCTTAGATCTGGGAGGGTGGAATCAGCCCCAGCATTTT. Amino acid sequence: CASSLDLGGWNQPQHF.

This clone has just a few counts. The rearrangement links TRBV30 to TRBJ1-6, with unresolved D. Trimming stripped 0 bases from V and 7 bases from J, with 16 bases between. The length of the CDR3 is 16 residues. Germline-derived CDR1 and CDR2 are GTSNPN and SVGIG (reference sequence). In DNA form, the CDR3 reads TGTGCCTGGAGTGTGTGGGCAGGAGGTAAAAATTCACCCCTCCACTTT. It specifies CAWSVWAGGKNSPLHF.

The chain carries TRBV7-3 and TRBJ1-1, with TRBD1 identical over 8 bases. Germline values: CDR1 SGHTA, CDR2 FQGTGA. This CDR3 comprises 15 residues. J lost 4 bases, V lost 3 bases, and 7 bases had no gene match. The CDR3 region is CASSLAAGGGTEAFF. For the CDR3, the DNA is TGTGCCAGCAGCTTGGCTGCAGGGGGCGGCACTGAAGCTTTCTTT. Based on the CDR3 plus reference TRBV7-3 and TRBJ1-1, the full variable domain is GAGVSQTPSNKVTEKGKYVELRCDPISGHTALYWYRQSLGQGPEFLIYFQGTGAADDSGLPNDRFFAVRPEGSVSTLKIQRTERGDSAVYLCASSLAAGGGTEAFFGQGTRLTVV.

This rearrangement joins TRBV27 to TRBJ2-1; 12 bases are shared with TRBD1. V was clipped by 3 bases and J by 11 bases; unmatched bases: 8. Germline lookup yields CDR1 MNHEY and CDR2 SMNVEV (reference sequence). The CDR3 is 15 amino acids. This CDR3 reads CASSFRDRGPVKQFF. CDR3 nucleotides: TGTGCCAGCAGTTTCCGGGACAGGGGGCCCGTGAAGCAGTTCTTC.

V and J are TRBV28 and TRBJ1-2, with 7 bases matching TRBD1. Germline CDR1 is MDHEN and CDR2 is SYDVKM. The trim removed 6 bases at V and 3 bases at J, leaving 13 bases unmatched. The CDR3 length is 16 residues. CDR3 sequence: CASRGRGTAAYYGYTF. CDR3 DNA sequence: TGTGCCAGCAGAGGAAGGGGGACAGCGGCGTACTATGGCTACACCTTC.

The chain employs TRBV29-1 and TRBJ1-3; the D is unclear. The germline gives CDR1 SQVTM, CDR2 ANQGSEA. This CDR3 is 13 amino acids long. Trimming left V 3 bases short and J 4 bases short, with 10 bases between. In DNA form, the CDR3 reads TGCAGCGTTGAGGAGGGTACGGGAAACACCATATATTTT. This sequence encodes CSVEEGTGNTIYF.

This clone has more than one count but fewer than ten. The CDR3 bases are TGTGCCAGTAGCATCCGGGATGGAAACACCATATATTTT. This codes for CASSIRDGNTIYF. The J gene is TRBJ1-3, the V gene TRBV19; D is unresolved. This CDR3 has 13 amino acids. CDR1 and CDR2 from the germline V gene are LNHDA and SQIVND (reference sequence). With 6 bases removed from V and 3 bases from J, the gap between germline ends came to 9 bases. The variable domain in full, with the rest retrieved from reference TRBV19 and TRBJ1-3, is DGGITQSPKYLFRKEGQNVTLSCEQNLNHDAMYWYRQDPGQGLRLIYYSQIVNDFQKGDIAEGYSVSREKKESFPLTVTSAQKNPTAFYLCASSIRDGNTIYFGEGSWLTVV.

This clone was observed a single time. This chain uses TRBV4-1 with TRBJ1-1; D may be TRBD1 (5 bases). The germline V gene has CDR1 MGHRA and CDR2 YSYEKL. This CDR3 is built from 16 residues. V lost 2 bases and J lost 6, with 19 bases in between. DNA of the CDR3: TGCGCCAGCAGCCAATCACCCCAATCCGGAGGGGCTGAAGCTTTCTTT. Translating it yields CASSQSPQSGGAEAFF.

The chain recombines TRBV18 with TRBJ1-5; D is undetermined. There are 13 residues in the CDR3. V gave up 2 bases and J gave up 4 bases, with 6 bases separating them. CDR1 KGHSH and CDR2 LQKENI come from the germline V gene. CDR3 coding DNA: TGTGCCAGCTCACCAGACGGGAATCAGCCCCAGCATTTT. Translation gives CASSPDGNQPQHF.

This clone was seen more than once but under ten times. This chain connects TRBV6-1 to TRBJ2-3; 9 bases are a match to TRBD2. The CDR3 is 15 amino acids. Losses at the gene ends were 0 bases for V and 4 bases for J; bases not matched to a gene: 2. The germline V gene has CDR1 MNHNS and CDR2 SASEGT. The CDR3 protein is CASSEASGSPDTQYF. CDR3 nucleotide sequence: TGTGCCAGCAGTGAAGCTAGCGGGAGCCCAGATACGCAGTATTTT.

This chain's CDR3 is CAIRGGQVATEAFF. CDR3 sequence (DNA): TGTGCCATCAGAGGAGGACAGGTAGCCACTGAAGCTTTCTTT. This sequence joins TRBV10-3 and TRBJ1-1, with 7 positions matching TRBD1. The CDR3 runs 14 residues. The V segment lost 6 bases and the J segment 4 bases; nucleotides outside the gene matches: 8. Germline CDR1 ENHRY, CDR2 SYGVKD.

The CDR3 DNA reads as TGTGCCAGCAGCTTGTCCGGGAATCAGCCCCAGCATTTT. Translating it yields CASSLSGNQPQHF. The chain combines TRBV5-6 with TRBJ1-5; no clear D gene. V was pared by 1 base and J by 4 bases, with 6 bases between. CDR3 length: 13 amino acids. Per germline, CDR1 SGHDT and CDR2 YYEEEE.

The genes are TRBV29-1 and TRBJ1-5; perhaps TRBD1 as D (6 bases). Germline V lookup: CDR1 SQVTM, CDR2 ANQGSEA. V was pared by 5 bases and J by 2 bases, with 16 bases between. This CDR3 region has 15 residues. CDR3 nucleotides: TGCAGCGTTACACAAGGGACAACGGGCAATCAGCCCCAGCATTTT. Translation: CSVTQGTTGNQPQHF.

The chain links TRBV27 to TRBJ2-1; 12 bases agree with TRBD2. The CDR3 totals 16 residues. Looked up from germline, CDR1 is MNHEY and CDR2 is SMNVEV (reference sequence). V shed 5 bases, J shed 4 bases, and the junction held 6 bases outside the gene matches. The CDR3, as DNA: TGTGCCAGCAGTGTTACTAGCGGGAGGTCTTACAATGAGCAGTTCTTC. Translated: CASSVTSGRSYNEQFF.

This chain links TRBV27 with TRBJ1-6; no reliable D call. This CDR3 comprises 14 residues. The V gene's germline CDR1 is MNHEY and CDR2 SMNVEV (reference sequence). The V gene lost 6 bases and the J gene lost 5 bases, with 11 bases spanning the gap. The CDR3 sequence is CASSTTVDNSPLHF. CDR3 DNA sequence: TGTGCCAGCAGCACAACAGTCGATAATTCACCCCTCCACTTT.

The gene calls are TRBV3-1 (or the pseudogene TRBV3-2) and TRBJ1-1; unclear D gene. Germline loops: CDR1 LGHDT, CDR2 YNNKEL (reference sequence). The CDR3 loop spans 11 amino acids. V was trimmed by 8 bases and J by 3 bases, leaving 7 bases between them. CDR3 in amino acids: CASAQDTEAFF. As DNA, the CDR3 is TGTGCCAGCGCGCAGGACACTGAAGCTTTCTTT.

The rearrangement joins TRBV25-1 to TRBJ1-2; 8 bases match TRBD1. CDR1 and CDR2 from the germline V gene are MGHDK and SYGVNS. The ends lost 9 bases at V and 2 bases at J; junction bases unmatched: 5. CDR3 size: 13 residues. CDR3 residues: CASSRQGNYGYTF. The CDR3 DNA is TGTGCCAGTAGTCGACAGGGGAACTATGGCTACACCTTC.

This clone showed up many times. This chain connects TRBV6-5 to TRBJ2-1; 9 bases are shared with TRBD2. The CDR3 covers 13 residues. Germline V gene lookup returns CDR1 MNHEY and CDR2 SVGAGI. The J segment lost 10 bases and the V segment lost 8 bases, leaving 9 bases of the junction unmatched. The CDR3 is CASGREGLREQFF. The DNA of the CDR3 is TGTGCCAGCGGGCGGGAGGGCCTTAGAGAGCAGTTCTTC.

This sequence joins TRBV4-2 and TRBJ2-3; TRBD2 matches 14 bases. CDR3 length: 17 residues. Trimming cost V 1 base and J 5 bases; bases outside gene matches: 5. Germline CDR1 reads LGHNA; CDR2 reads YNFKEQ. CDR3 nucleotides: TGTGCCAGCAGCCAAGGGTCCGGGACTAGCGGGAGAGATACGCAGTATTTT. Protein sequence: CASSQGSGTSGRDTQYF.